Presented here are 30 T cell receptor beta chains from one specimen sequenced in a study of shared clonotypes between healthy human individuals. Libraries were prepared by immunoSEQ multiplex PCR; TCRdb keeps only in-frame clonotypes and omits some of them. The sample carries hundreds of thousands of clones, around 74% recorded once. Sequencing input: memory CD4+ T cells sorted from blood. Subset denoted: CD45RA-negative fraction. The receptors were sampled from a young woman in good health.

Only a few counts were recorded for this clone. The chain links TRBV18 to TRBJ2-7, with 7 positions matching TRBD1. J lost 4 bases, V lost 6 bases, and 6 bases had no gene match. The CDR3 covers 13 residues. The germline V gene has CDR1 KGHSH and CDR2 LQKENI. The CDR3 DNA is TGTGCCAGCTCGCCGGGACAGCAATACGAGCAGTACTTC. Its translation: CASSPGQQYEQYF.

The J gene is TRBJ1-1, the V gene TRBV19, with a weak D call TRBD1 (5 bases). The germline CDR1 and CDR2 sequences are LNHDA and SQIVND (reference sequence). The CDR3 has 11 amino acids. V was trimmed by 10 bases and J by 6 bases, leaving 12 bases between them. The CDR3 sequence: CATPWGAEAFF. The CDR3 DNA reads as TGTGCCACCCCCTGGGGGGCTGAAGCTTTCTTT. The full variable domain, with the rest looked up from reference TRBV19 and TRBJ1-1, is DGGITQSPKYLFRKEGQNVTLSCEQNLNHDAMYWYRQDPGQGLRLIYYSQIVNDFQKGDIAEGYSVSREKKESFPLTVTSAQKNPTAFYLCATPWGAEAFFGQGTRLTVV.

In this sample, this clone turned up a few times. This chain connects TRBV11-2 to TRBJ2-7; 10 bases are a match to TRBD2. V gave up 5 bases and J gave up 1 base; unmatched junction bases: 5. This CDR3 has 15 residues. Germline V gene sequence: CDR1 SGHAT, CDR2 FQNNGV. In DNA, the CDR3 is TGTGCCAGCAGCGGGGGTAGCGGGAGGTCCTACGAGCAGTACTTC. Its translation: CASSGGSGRSYEQYF.

The rearrangement links TRBV9 to TRBJ2-7; 9 bases map to TRBD2. The germline V gene has CDR1 SGDLS and CDR2 YYNGEE. V trimming: 0 bases; J trimming: 0 bases; junction bases outside the gene matches: 10. CDR3 length: 18 amino acids. This CDR3 is CASSVVIWREGSSYEQYF. CDR3 DNA sequence: TGTGCCAGCAGCGTAGTTATTTGGCGGGAGGGGAGCTCCTACGAGCAGTACTTC. The whole variable domain, filled in from reference TRBV9 and TRBJ2-7, reads DSGVTQTPKHLITATGQRVTLRCSPRSGDLSVYWYQQSLDQGLQFLIQYYNGEERAKGNILERFSAQQFPDLHSELNLSSLELGDSALYFCASSVVIWREGSSYEQYFGPGTRLTVT.

CDR3 sequence (DNA): TGTGCCAGCAGCCCCCGGGGGAGGACCACAGATACGCAGTATTTT. Residues: CASSPRGRTTDTQYF. The gene calls are TRBV27 and TRBJ2-3, with D tentatively TRBD2 (6 bases). Germline V gene sequence: CDR1 MNHEY, CDR2 SMNVEV (reference sequence). The V end lost 6 bases, the J end lost 2 bases, and 15 bases lay between the germline ends. The CDR3 loop spans 15 amino acids.

The chain links TRBV30 to TRBJ2-7; D assignment may be TRBD1 or TRBD2 (5 bases each). V was trimmed by 2 bases and J by 0 bases, leaving 26 bases between them. Germline CDR1 reads GTSNPN; CDR2 reads SVGIG (reference sequence). The CDR3 contains 19 residues. For the CDR3, the DNA is TGTGCCTGGAGTCCCGAGGGGATAGGAATGTCTATAAGCTCCTACGAGCAGTACTTC. It translates to CAWSPEGIGMSISSYEQYF.

The chain uses TRBV30 and TRBJ2-3; no definite D call. The length of the CDR3 is 11 residues. Trimming pared 0 bases from V and 12 bases from J, leaving 10 bases between. Germline values: CDR1 GTSNPN, CDR2 SVGIG (reference sequence). In DNA, the CDR3 is TGTGCCTGGAGTGTACAGACGGTTCAGTATTTT. This sequence encodes CAWSVQTVQYF.

In nucleotides, the CDR3 is TGTGCCTGGCTTCGGACTAGCGGAGGCACAGATACGCAGTATTTT. This sequence encodes CAWLRTSGGTDTQYF. The rearrangement links TRBV30 to TRBJ2-3, with TRBD2 identical over 10 bases. V lost 5 bases and J lost 1; bases outside the gene matches: 6. CDR3 length: 15 residues. The germline gives CDR1 GTSNPN, CDR2 SVGIG (reference sequence).

This clone was counted between two and nine times. V is TRBV18 and J is TRBJ1-2; possible D gene TRBD1, 5 bases. CDR1 and CDR2 from the germline V gene are KGHSH and LQKENI. The CDR3 runs to 15 residues. Trimming removed 1 base at V and 7 bases at J, with 16 bases between. This chain's CDR3 is CASSPQGPQKGGYTF. CDR3 sequence (DNA): TGTGCCAGCTCACCACAGGGGCCTCAAAAGGGTGGCTACACCTTC.

This rearrangement joins TRBV5-1 to TRBJ2-2, with D perhaps being TRBD1 or TRBD2 (5 bases each). V was trimmed by 2 bases and J by 2 bases, leaving 10 bases between them. Germline values: CDR1 SGHRS, CDR2 YFSETQ. The CDR3 is made up of 15 amino acids. In DNA form, the CDR3 reads TGCGCCAGCAGCTTCGGGGCGGATAACACCGGGGAGCTGTTTTTT. Protein sequence: CASSFGADNTGELFF. The entire variable domain, with the rest obtained from reference TRBV5-1 and TRBJ2-2, is as follows: KAGVTQTPRYLIKTRGQQVTLSCSPISGHRSVSWYQQTPGQGLQFLFEYFSETQRNKGNFPGRFSGRQFSNSRSEMNVSTLELGDSALYLCASSFGADNTGELFFGEGSRLTVL.

The chain is built from TRBV11-1 and TRBJ2-4; 8 nucleotides agree with TRBD2. CDR1 is SGHAT, CDR2 FQDESV, per germline (reference sequence). With 5 bases clipped from V and 1 base from J, the junction kept 7 bases outside the gene matches. The CDR3 contains 16 residues. This chain's CDR3 is CASSLSGITAKNIQYF. The CDR3, as DNA: TGTGCCAGCAGCCTTAGCGGGATAACTGCCAAAAACATTCAGTACTTC. Using reference TRBV11-1 and TRBJ2-4 for the parts outside the CDR3, the full variable domain is EAEVAQSPRYKITEKSQAVAFWCDPISGHATLYWYRQILGQGPELLVQFQDESVVDDSQLPKDRFSAERLKGVDSTLKIQPAELGDSAMYLCASSLSGITAKNIQYFGAGTRLSVL.

This clone was observed once. This rearrangement joins TRBV9 to TRBJ2-6, with D unresolved. The CDR3 has 15 amino acids. The germline gives CDR1 SGDLS, CDR2 YYNGEE. Trimming took 2 bases from V and 0 from J, leaving 6 bases between them. CDR3 DNA sequence: TGTGCCAGCAGCGTTCAGTTCTCTGGGGCCAACGTCCTGACTTTC. This translates into CASSVQFSGANVLTF.

The chain employs TRBV5-1 and TRBJ1-2, with TRBD1 matching 8 bases. Trimming at V came to 2 bases and at J to 1 base, leaving 10 bases not matched to a gene. Germline-derived CDR1 and CDR2 are SGHRS and YFSETQ. CDR3 length: 17 amino acids. CDR3 sequence (DNA): TGCGCCAGCAGCTTTTTTTTCCTGACAGGGGTTAACTATGGCTACACCTTC. Protein: CASSFFFLTGVNYGYTF. The entire variable domain, with the rest obtained from reference TRBV5-1 and TRBJ1-2, is as follows: KAGVTQTPRYLIKTRGQQVTLSCSPISGHRSVSWYQQTPGQGLQFLFEYFSETQRNKGNFPGRFSGRQFSNSRSEMNVSTLELGDSALYLCASSFFFLTGVNYGYTFGSGTRLTVV.

The chain combines TRBV20-1 with TRBJ2-5; D unresolved. This CDR3 spans 10 amino acids. Trimming pared 6 bases from V and 5 bases from J, leaving 7 bases between. Germline-derived CDR1 and CDR2 are DFQATT and SNEGSKA (reference sequence). This CDR3 is CSAIDETQYF. For the CDR3, the DNA is TGCAGTGCCATAGATGAGACCCAGTACTTC.

In the case of this clone: It may be a read error: a sequence one base away is much more abundant. Other DNA sequences within the sample encode an identical CDR3. J is TRBJ1-2 and V is TRBV18; no definite D call. The CDR3 covers 15 residues. The germline gives CDR1 KGHSH, CDR2 LQKENI. Trimming removed 3 bases from V and 2 bases from J, with 13 bases in between. CDR3 nucleotide sequence: TGTGCCAGCTCACCGCGGTCAGACCCAAACTATGGCTACACCTTC. Residues: CASSPRSDPNYGYTF.

CDR3 region: CASSFGGRAHEQYF. For the CDR3, the DNA is TGTGCCAGCAGTTTTGGCGGGAGGGCCCACGAGCAGTACTTC. The V and J genes are TRBV28 and TRBJ2-7; 9 nucleotides align to TRBD2. CDR1 is MDHEN and CDR2 is SYDVKM in the germline V gene. CDR3 length equals 14 residues. With V trimmed by 3 bases and J by 5 bases, 5 bases remained unmatched.

The chain joins TRBV28 to TRBJ1-5; maybe TRBD1 (6 bases). The CDR3 contains 15 residues. V was cut by 6 bases and J by 4 bases, with 16 bases left in between. Germline V gene sequence: CDR1 MDHEN, CDR2 SYDVKM. The DNA of the CDR3 is TGTGCCAGCAGACCGCAGACAGGAGGGAATCAGCCCCAGCATTTT. Translating it yields CASRPQTGGNQPQHF.

The chain combines TRBV11-2 with TRBJ1-1, with a tentative D call TRBD1 (5 bases). The CDR3 consists of 14 residues. Germline loops: CDR1 SGHAT, CDR2 FQNNGV. V was cut by 2 bases and J by 5 bases, with 12 bases left in between. The DNA for the CDR3 is TGTGCCAGCAGCTTAAGCCAGGGCGATACTGAAGCTTTCTTT. It yields the protein CASSLSQGDTEAFF.

This clone was observed a handful of times. The chain is built from TRBV29-1 and TRBJ1-3; D unclear. The CDR3 covers 12 residues. The germline CDR1 and CDR2 sequences are SQVTM and ANQGSEA. The V gene lost 5 bases and the J gene lost 0 bases, with 5 bases spanning the gap. The CDR3: CSVLASGNTIYF. CDR3 sequence (DNA): TGCAGCGTTCTCGCCTCTGGAAACACCATATATTTT.

This clone occurred once. This rearrangement joins TRBV4-1 to TRBJ2-5; a weak D match, TRBD2 (6 bases). Germline-derived CDR1 and CDR2 are MGHRA and YSYEKL. This CDR3 contains 14 residues. V lost 9 bases and J 2 bases, leaving 16 bases between the germline ends. CDR3 sequence: CASRRVGGQETQYF. The CDR3 coding sequence is TGCGCCAGTCGGAGGGTCGGTGGGCAAGAGACCCAGTACTTC.

The chain uses TRBV19 and TRBJ2-7; TRBD2 agrees at 12 bases. V lost 3 bases to trimming and J lost 4 bases; unmatched junction nucleotides: 22. From germline, CDR1 is LNHDA and CDR2 SQIVND (reference sequence). The CDR3 has 21 amino acids. This chain's CDR3 is CASSMERTSGKHHGKLYEQYF. As DNA, the CDR3 is TGTGCCAGTAGTATGGAGCGGACTAGCGGGAAGCACCACGGGAAGTTGTACGAGCAGTACTTC.

The chain carries TRBV9 and TRBJ2-7, with D unresolved. The CDR3 is made up of 12 amino acids. V lost 3 bases, J lost 6 bases, and 10 bases lay in between. Looked up from germline, CDR1 is SGDLS and CDR2 is YYNGEE. CDR3 sequence reads: CASSALLGEQYF. The CDR3, as DNA: TGTGCCAGCAGCGCGCTCCTTGGCGAGCAGTACTTC. The whole variable domain, filled in from reference TRBV9 and TRBJ2-7, reads DSGVTQTPKHLITATGQRVTLRCSPRSGDLSVYWYQQSLDQGLQFLIQYYNGEERAKGNILERFSAQQFPDLHSELNLSSLELGDSALYFCASSALLGEQYFGPGTRLTVT.

The chain combines TRBV7-2 with TRBJ2-7, with TRBD2 matching 9 bases. Germline V lookup: CDR1 SGHTA, CDR2 FQGNSA. Trimming cost V 3 bases and J 2 bases; bases outside gene matches: 8. The CDR3 is 16 residues long. DNA of the CDR3: TGTGCCAGCAGCTTTGTGGCGGGAGGGGGGGCCTACGAGCAGTACTTC. It codes for CASSFVAGGGAYEQYF.

This clone occurred a few times. The CDR3 spells CASSVETQYF. The CDR3 coding sequence is TGTGCCAGCAGTGTGGAGACCCAGTACTTC. The J gene is TRBJ2-5, the V gene TRBV2, with D hard to call. CDR1 is SNHLY and CDR2 is FYNNEI in the germline V gene. V lost 4 bases and J 5 bases, leaving 2 bases between the germline ends. This CDR3 spans 10 amino acids.

This chain uses TRBV5-1 with TRBJ2-7; tentative D call: TRBD2 (6 bases). The V end was cut by 4 bases, the J end by 3 bases, with 26 bases between. CDR3 length equals 18 residues. Looked up from germline, CDR1 is SGHRS and CDR2 is YFSETQ. CDR3 in amino acids: CASSPRGGPTLSLYEQYF. In DNA, the CDR3 is TGCGCCAGCAGCCCCCGCGGAGGGCCCACTTTGTCCCTCTACGAGCAGTACTTC.

This clone was seen many times. V is TRBV2 and J is TRBJ2-2, with 9 nucleotides matching TRBD1. The germline V gene encodes CDR1 SNHLY and CDR2 FYNNEI. The CDR3 has 15 residues. The V and J ends lost 7 bases and 4 bases, in that order; junction bases with no gene match: 7. CDR3 loop: CASTRDREATGELFF. The CDR3 DNA follows: TGTGCCAGCACGCGGGACAGGGAGGCCACCGGGGAGCTGTTTTTT.

The table lists this clone with a few counts. This chain joins TRBV5-1 and TRBJ2-5; 9 nucleotides match TRBD2. In germline, CDR1 is SGHRS, CDR2 YFSETQ. The CDR3 is 16 residues long. The J segment lost 4 bases and the V segment lost 0 bases, leaving 7 bases of the junction unmatched. In DNA form, the CDR3 reads TGCGCCAGCAGCTTGGGAGGTAGCGGGAGTGGAGAGACCCAGTACTTC. Its protein is CASSLGGSGSGETQYF.

The CDR3 loop is CASSPIASTGRRNIQYF. The CDR3 DNA follows: TGTGCCAGCAGCCCCATCGCCTCTACAGGGAGGAGAAACATTCAGTACTTC. The chain is built from TRBV11-1 and TRBJ2-4; the D gene could be TRBD1 or TRBD2 (6 bases each). Germline V gives CDR1 SGHAT, CDR2 FQDESV (reference sequence). This CDR3 comprises 17 residues. Trimming cost V 5 bases and J 6 bases, with 23 bases left between them. The entire variable domain, with the rest obtained from reference TRBV11-1 and TRBJ2-4, is as follows: EAEVAQSPRYKITEKSQAVAFWCDPISGHATLYWYRQILGQGPELLVQFQDESVVDDSQLPKDRFSAERLKGVDSTLKIQPAELGDSAMYLCASSPIASTGRRNIQYFGAGTRLSVL.

V usage is TRBV6-1 and J usage is TRBJ1-2; no definite D call. Trimming took off 7 bases at V and 8 bases at J, with 14 bases between the two ends. From germline, CDR1 is MNHNS and CDR2 SASEGT. This CDR3 contains 12 residues. CDR3 protein: CASTEGVGGYTF. CDR3 sequence (DNA): TGTGCCAGCACGGAAGGAGTAGGCGGCTACACCTTC.

This clone was seen a handful of times. V and J are TRBV28 and TRBJ2-7; 9 nucleotides match TRBD2. The CDR3 is made up of 16 amino acids. The junction had 9 bases not matched to a gene; V was cut back by 4 bases and J by 2 bases. Germline assignment: CDR1 MDHEN and CDR2 SYDVKM. The CDR3 region has the DNA TGTGCCAGCAGTTCTTACCGACTAGCGGACCCCTACGAGCAGTACTTC. Translated, it gives CASSSYRLADPYEQYF.